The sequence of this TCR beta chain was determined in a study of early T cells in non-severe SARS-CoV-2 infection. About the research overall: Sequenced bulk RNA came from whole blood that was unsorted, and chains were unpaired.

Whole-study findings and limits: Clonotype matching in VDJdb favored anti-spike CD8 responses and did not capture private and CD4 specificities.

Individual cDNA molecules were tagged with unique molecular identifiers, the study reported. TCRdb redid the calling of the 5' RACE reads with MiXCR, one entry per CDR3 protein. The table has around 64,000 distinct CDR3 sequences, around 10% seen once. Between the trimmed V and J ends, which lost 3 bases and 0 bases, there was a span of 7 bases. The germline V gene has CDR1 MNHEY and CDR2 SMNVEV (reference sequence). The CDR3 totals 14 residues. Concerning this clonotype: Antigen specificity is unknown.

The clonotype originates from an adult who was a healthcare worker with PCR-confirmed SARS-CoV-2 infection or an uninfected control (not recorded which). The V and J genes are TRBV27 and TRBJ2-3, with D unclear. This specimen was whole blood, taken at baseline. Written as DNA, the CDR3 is TGTGCCAGCAGTTTTTGGGGAAGCACAGATACGCAGTATTTT. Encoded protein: CASSFWGSTDTQYF.